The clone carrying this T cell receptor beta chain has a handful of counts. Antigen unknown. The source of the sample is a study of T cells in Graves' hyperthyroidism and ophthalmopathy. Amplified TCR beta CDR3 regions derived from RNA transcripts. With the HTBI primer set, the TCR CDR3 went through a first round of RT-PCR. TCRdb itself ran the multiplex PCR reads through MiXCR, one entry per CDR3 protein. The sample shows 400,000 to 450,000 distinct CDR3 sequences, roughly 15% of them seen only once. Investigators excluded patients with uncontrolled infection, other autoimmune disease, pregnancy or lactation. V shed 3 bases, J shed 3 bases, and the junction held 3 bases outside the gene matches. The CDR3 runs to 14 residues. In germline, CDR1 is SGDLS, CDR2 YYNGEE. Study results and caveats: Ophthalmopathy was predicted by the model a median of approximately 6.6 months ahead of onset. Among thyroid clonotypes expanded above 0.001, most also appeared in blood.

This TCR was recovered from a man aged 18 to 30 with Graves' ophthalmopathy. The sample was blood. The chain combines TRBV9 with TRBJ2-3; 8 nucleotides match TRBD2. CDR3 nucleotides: TGTGCCAGCAGCGAGACTAGCGCGACAGATACGCAGTATTTT. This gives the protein CASSETSATDTQYF.